The text below deals with one T cell receptor (beta chain). This sample stems from a study of shared clonotypes between healthy human individuals. This CDR3 has 16 amino acids. V dropped 5 bases and J dropped 7 bases, with 20 bases sitting between them. The germline CDR1 and CDR2 sequences are MNHEY and SMNVEV (reference sequence). Original methodology: Junction-only sequences without quality scores were provided by ImmunoSEQ, so filtering was different. The assay was immunoSEQ multiplex PCR, and TCRdb's table has in-frame clones only and misses some. V and J calls and clone size are those listed in that table; D and trimming were worked out from the DNA. The table shows 2 million or so clones, with roughly 94% occurring only once.

The chain links TRBV27 to TRBJ1-4; weak D call: TRBD1 (6 bases). Specimen: naive CD4+ T cells sorted from blood. The subset: CD45RA+ positively selected. The receptor was isolated from a man aged 18 to 29 in good health. The CDR3 nucleotides read TGTGCCAGCAGTCTTACAGGGCCCCGGGGTGCTGAAAAACTGTTTTTT. Translated, it gives CASSLTGPRGAEKLFF.